What follows are 29 T cell receptor beta chains derived from one specimen sequenced in a study of patients and donors after allogeneic stem cell transplantation. TCRdb redid the calling of the RT-PCR reads with MiXCR, one entry per CDR3 protein. Seen here are about 150,000 distinct CDR3 sequences, approximately 24% observed once, and the top ten hold roughly 26%. Sequencing input: blood, either unsorted or a sorted T cell fraction (not recorded which). These receptors were collected from a human donor who was either an allogeneic HSCT recipient or a stem cell or donor lymphocyte infusion donor (not recorded which). It is not recorded whose cells these are; they may come from a transplant donor.

V is TRBV12-3 or TRBV12-4 and J is TRBJ2-7; possibly TRBD1 for D (5 bases). This CDR3 is built from 13 residues. V shed 4 bases and J shed 1 base, with 8 bases lying between them. The CDR3 DNA sequence: TGTGCCAGCAGTTCCCCAGGGTCCTACGAGCAGTACTTC. Protein product: CASSSPGSYEQYF.

This chain links TRBV3-1 with TRBJ2-1; TRBD2 aligns across 7 bases. The J segment lost 4 bases and the V segment lost 1 base, leaving 13 bases of the junction unmatched. The CDR3 spans 18 residues. CDR1 and CDR2 from the germline V gene are LGHDT and YNNKEL (reference sequence). The CDR3 DNA follows: TGTGCCAGCAGCCAAGGTTTCGTACTAGCGCAAGAATACAATGAGCAGTTCTTC. This codes for CASSQGFVLAQEYNEQFF.

This clonotype has only a few counts. This chain joins TRBV21-1 and TRBJ2-6; the DNA was not used to check the table's D call, TRBD2. TRBV21-1 is a recognized pseudogene. The CDR3 runs 20 residues. CDR3 in DNA: TGTGCCAGCAGCAGACGGACTAGCGGGAGGGATAAGTCTGGGGCCAACGTCCTGACTTTC. It codes for CASSRRTSGRDKSGANVLTF.

The gene calls are TRBV29-1 and TRBJ2-3, with TRBD2 identical over 12 bases. Germline V CDR1 and CDR2: SQVTM, ANQGSEA. The CDR3 totals 15 residues. V lost 5 bases, J lost 4 bases, and 7 bases stayed unmatched. CDR3 residues: CSVHRLAGAPDTQYF. The CDR3 region has the DNA TGCAGCGTTCATAGACTAGCGGGAGCCCCAGATACGCAGTATTTT.

This clonotype was found many times. This chain connects TRBV6-5 to TRBJ1-3, with D maybe TRBD1 (6 bases). The CDR3 is made up of 16 amino acids. Trimming pared 5 bases from V and 0 bases from J, leaving 14 bases between. Per the germline V gene, CDR1 is MNHEY and CDR2 is SVGAGI. DNA of the CDR3: TGTGCCAGCAGTCCAACTGACAGGAGCTCTGGAAACACCATATATTTT. Residues: CASSPTDRSSGNTIYF.

The rearrangement joins TRBV19 to TRBJ2-5; the match to TRBD1 covers 7 bases. J gave up 5 bases and V 8 bases, and 8 bases lay outside the gene matches. Germline V gene data show CDR1 as LNHDA and CDR2 as SQIVND (reference sequence). This CDR3 comprises 13 residues. Here the CDR3 reads CASAGTARETQYF. The CDR3 DNA is TGTGCCAGTGCAGGGACAGCCAGGGAGACCCAGTACTTC.

This chain links TRBV6-5 with TRBJ1-2, with a weak D call TRBD1 (6 bases). V was pared by 0 bases and J by 5 bases, with 10 bases between. CDR1 and CDR2 (germline): MNHEY, SVGAGI. The CDR3 sequence is 14 residues long. CDR3 loop: CASSYSSQGYGYTF. The DNA of the CDR3 is TGTGCCAGCAGTTACTCGTCACAGGGTTATGGCTACACCTTC.

This rearrangement joins TRBV5-1 to TRBJ2-1; 10 bases fit TRBD1. The CDR3 consists of 15 residues. The germline V gene encodes CDR1 SGHRS and CDR2 YFSETQ. V shed 1 base, J shed 6 bases, and the junction held 4 bases outside the gene matches. The DNA for the CDR3 is TGCGCCAGCAGCTTGTCAGGACAGGGGGTCAATGAGCAGTTCTTC. Encoded protein: CASSLSGQGVNEQFF.

The rearrangement links TRBV5-5 to TRBJ1-5; 7 bases fit TRBD1. The J segment lost 4 bases and the V segment lost 6 bases, leaving 10 bases of the junction unmatched. CDR3 length: 15 amino acids. The germline gives CDR1 SGHKS, CDR2 YYEKEE (reference sequence). CDR3: CASTRQGGPNQPQHF. DNA of the CDR3: TGTGCCAGCACACGGCAGGGGGGACCTAATCAGCCCCAGCATTTT. Based on the CDR3 plus reference TRBV5-5 and TRBJ1-5, the full variable domain is DAGVTQSPTHLIKTRGQQVTLRCSPISGHKSVSWYQQVLGQGPQFIFQYYEKEERGRGNFPDRFSARQFPNYSSELNVNALLLGDSALYLCASTRQGGPNQPQHFGDGTRLSIL.

The chain combines TRBV12-3 or TRBV12-4 with TRBJ2-1; TRBD2 matches at 12 bases. J was trimmed by 7 bases and V by 5 bases; bases with no gene match: 6. The CDR3 length is 15 residues. CDR3: CASSPRLAGVNEQFF. The CDR3 nucleotides read TGTGCCAGCAGTCCCAGACTAGCGGGAGTGAATGAGCAGTTCTTC.

This clonotype turned up a few times. This chain links TRBV5-1 with TRBJ2-7; a weak D match, TRBD2 (6 bases). V lost 3 bases to trimming and J lost 0 bases, with 13 bases between them. This CDR3 is 15 amino acids long. The V gene's germline CDR1 is SGHRS and CDR2 YFSETQ. The CDR3 loop is CASSSTPGLSYEQYF. The DNA of the CDR3 is TGCGCCAGCAGCTCAACCCCGGGACTCTCCTACGAGCAGTACTTC.

In this sample, this clonotype turned up a few times. This rearrangement joins TRBV7-2 to TRBJ1-1; D unclear. Trimming stripped 1 base from V and 1 base from J, with 10 bases between. The CDR3 has 15 residues. Germline CDR1 is SGHTA and CDR2 is FQGNSA. The CDR3 bases are TGTGCCAGCAGCTTAGTGGGGAAGGGGAACACTGAAGCTTTCTTT. As protein: CASSLVGKGNTEAFF.

The V and J genes are TRBV18 and TRBJ2-5; a weak D match, TRBD1 (5 bases). The germline CDR1 and CDR2 sequences are KGHSH and LQKENI. This CDR3 comprises 14 residues. The V and J ends lost 5 bases and 5 bases respectively, with 15 bases between them. The CDR3 is CASSVTPRAETQYF. The DNA of the CDR3 is TGTGCCAGCTCAGTCACCCCCAGGGCGGAGACCCAGTACTTC.

There are a few counts of this clonotype. The genes are TRBV7-2 and TRBJ2-3; D could derive from TRBD1 or TRBD2 (5 bases each). This CDR3 has 14 amino acids. Trimming removed 3 bases from V and 6 bases from J, with 13 bases in between. CDR1 and CDR2 (germline): SGHTA, FQGNSA. Here the CDR3 DNA reads TGTGCCAGCAGCTTTTCGGGACGTTCGGATACGCAGTATTTT. Its translation is CASSFSGRSDTQYF.

This clonotype was counted ten times or more. The chain combines TRBV5-1 with TRBJ1-4, with 8 bases fitting TRBD1. After removal of 0 bases from V and 3 bases from J, the junction contained 4 bases not matched to a gene. The CDR3 consists of 16 residues. Germline lookup yields CDR1 SGHRS and CDR2 YFSETQ. The CDR3 DNA sequence: TGCGCCAGCAGCTTGGCACAGGGGGTTTCTAATGAAAAACTGTTTTTT. Translation gives CASSLAQGVSNEKLFF. Full variable domain (remainder filled in from reference TRBV5-1 and TRBJ1-4): KAGVTQTPRYLIKTRGQQVTLSCSPISGHRSVSWYQQTPGQGLQFLFEYFSETQRNKGNFPGRFSGRQFSNSRSEMNVSTLELGDSALYLCASSLAQGVSNEKLFFGSGTQLSVL.

This clonotype was observed a few times. This chain uses TRBV29-1 with TRBJ2-7; 9 bases are a match to TRBD1. The CDR3 consists of 13 residues. Germline CDR1 is SQVTM and CDR2 is ANQGSEA. V was pared by 4 bases and J by 4 bases, with 5 bases of the junction left unmatched. The CDR3 spells CSVGSTGGYEQYF. CDR3 DNA sequence: TGCAGCGTTGGGTCGACAGGGGGGTACGAGCAGTACTTC.

This chain links TRBV29-1 with TRBJ2-3; 12 positions agree with TRBD2. V shed 1 base, J shed 2 bases, and the junction held 1 base outside the gene matches. Germline V gives CDR1 SQVTM, CDR2 ANQGSEA. CDR3 length: 15 amino acids. The CDR3 here is CSVEGLAGDTDTQYF. CDR3 DNA: TGCAGCGTTGAAGGACTAGCGGGGGACACAGATACGCAGTATTTT.

This clonotype has a handful of counts. The chain recombines TRBV29-1 with TRBJ2-3, with no clear D. Germline V lookup: CDR1 SQVTM, CDR2 ANQGSEA. V was clipped by 6 bases and J by 4 bases, with 11 bases between them. The CDR3 sequence is 12 residues long. The CDR3 DNA reads TGCAGCGTAAGGGTAGCCCCAGATACGCAGTATTTT. This encodes CSVRVAPDTQYF.

The chain uses TRBV20-1 and TRBJ1-2; D unresolved. V dropped 3 bases and J dropped 5 bases, with 13 bases sitting between them. Germline V gene data show CDR1 as DFQATT and CDR2 as SNEGSKA (reference sequence). CDR3 length equals 13 residues. This CDR3 reads CSASGPYIYGYTF. Here the CDR3 DNA reads TGCAGTGCTAGTGGACCCTACATTTATGGCTACACCTTC.

The rearrangement joins TRBV19 to TRBJ2-3; D may be TRBD1 or TRBD2 (5 bases each). V was cut by 9 bases and J by 8 bases, with 21 bases left in between. This CDR3 contains 14 residues. From germline, CDR1 is LNHDA and CDR2 SQIVND (reference sequence). CDR3 bases: TGTGCCAGCCGGGGCTGGTTAACCAACGGTACGCAGTATTTT. It codes for CASRGWLTNGTQYF.

This clonotype came up many times. The rearrangement links TRBV25-1 to TRBJ1-3; D not certain. Germline V lookup: CDR1 MGHDK, CDR2 SYGVNS. The CDR3 extends over 16 amino acids. Trimming stripped 0 bases from V and 0 bases from J, with 9 bases between. The CDR3 DNA follows: TGTGCCAGCAGTGAATATGCCCGAAACTCTGGAAACACCATATATTTT. Translated: CASSEYARNSGNTIYF. Full variable domain (remainder filled in from reference TRBV25-1 and TRBJ1-3): EADIYQTPRYLVIGTGKKITLECSQTMGHDKMYWYQQDPGMELHLIHYSYGVNSTEKGDLSSESTVSRIRTEHFPLTLESARPSHTSQYLCASSEYARNSGNTIYFGEGSWLTVV.

The chain carries TRBV2 and TRBJ1-2; a possible D gene is TRBD1 (6 bases). This CDR3 is built from 15 residues. V shed 9 bases and J shed 0 bases, with 17 bases lying between them. Germline CDR1 reads SNHLY; CDR2 reads FYNNEI. The CDR3 sequence is CASRSPGHSNYGYTF. The CDR3, as DNA: TGTGCCAGTCGGTCACCGGGACACTCTAACTATGGCTACACCTTC. Complete variable domain (other parts from reference TRBV2 and TRBJ1-2): EPEVTQTPSHQVTQMGQEVILRCVPISNHLYFYWYRQILGQKVEFLVSFYNNEISEKSEIFDDQFSVERPDGSNFTLKIRSTKLEDSAMYFCASRSPGHSNYGYTFGSGTRLTVV.

The table lists this clonotype with a few counts. The CDR3 reads CASSSGLAGVTTQYF. The CDR3 DNA is TGTGCCAGCAGCTCGGGACTAGCGGGAGTCACAACCCAGTACTTC. The chain is built from TRBV13 and TRBJ2-5; 14 nucleotides match TRBD2. Germline V lookup: CDR1 PRHDT, CDR2 FYEKMQ (reference sequence). There are 15 residues in the CDR3. The junction had 6 bases not matched to a gene; V was cut back by 4 bases and J by 8 bases.

The chain has TRBV10-3 and TRBJ1-3; TRBD1 matches 9 bases. With 8 bases clipped from V and 8 bases from J, the junction kept 7 bases outside the gene matches. The CDR3 consists of 13 residues. CDR1 is ENHRY, CDR2 SYGVKD, per germline. The CDR3 protein is CAIARDRAYTIYF. The CDR3 DNA sequence: TGTGCCATCGCCCGGGACAGGGCTTACACCATATATTTT.

The CDR3 bases are TGCGCCAGCAGCTTCGGACAGGGCGGAAACACCATATATTTT. Translating it yields CASSFGQGGNTIYF. The V gene is TRBV5-1, the J gene TRBJ1-3; 8 nucleotides line up with TRBD1. This CDR3 has 14 residues. Germline CDR1 SGHRS, CDR2 YFSETQ. V shed 2 bases, J shed 4 bases, and the junction held 2 bases outside the gene matches.

This clonotype turned up a few times. V is TRBV4-1 and J is TRBJ2-3; D may correspond to TRBD1 or TRBD2 (5 bases each). This CDR3 is 17 amino acids long. V lost 1 base and J lost 1, with 15 bases in between. Germline V gene data show CDR1 as MGHRA and CDR2 as YSYEKL. CDR3 bases: TGCGCCAGCAGCCAAGTCGGGACCGGACTCCGCACAGATACGCAGTATTTT. Translation: CASSQVGTGLRTDTQYF.

This chain joins TRBV5-6 and TRBJ2-3, with 10 positions matching TRBD2. V shed 3 bases and J 2 bases; nucleotides not matched to a gene: 6. Germline V CDR1 and CDR2: SGHDT, YYEEEE. The CDR3 runs to 16 residues. The CDR3 DNA reads TGTGCCAGCAGCTCACACCTAGCGGGAGACACAGATACGCAGTATTTT. It codes for CASSSHLAGDTDTQYF.

J is TRBJ2-1 and V is TRBV5-4, with D tentatively TRBD2 (6 bases). The V end lost 0 bases, the J end lost 4 bases, and 11 bases lay between the germline ends. Germline CDR1 is SGHNT and CDR2 is YYREEE (reference sequence). The CDR3 loop spans 15 amino acids. In nucleotides, the CDR3 is TGTGCCAGCAGCTTGGACGGGACTGAATACAATGAGCAGTTCTTC. Protein sequence: CASSLDGTEYNEQFF.

This clonotype was picked up a small number of times. The chain couples TRBV29-1 to TRBJ2-1; perhaps TRBD2 as D (5 bases). In germline, CDR1 is SQVTM, CDR2 ANQGSEA. The CDR3 consists of 14 residues. Deletions cut 7 bases from V and 5 bases from J, with 18 bases between. The CDR3 DNA is TGCAGCGCCCAAATGCGGAGAGGGAACAATGAGCAGTTCTTC. Translation gives CSAQMRRGNNEQFF.